The clone carrying this T cell receptor (beta chain) was seen a handful of times. This record belongs to a study of long-term antiretroviral therapy in people with HIV. Runs used v3.0 of the immunoSEQ assay and were done at survey level. The method was immunoSEQ multiplex PCR; TCRdb's version includes in-frame clones alone and lacks a portion of them. This table holds 48,000 or so clones, around 80% found once. Sequenced material: unsorted PBMCs, taken 0.8 years after starting antiretroviral therapy. This sequence originates from a young woman with HIV.

The CDR3 protein is CASSLGAGISGNTIYF. The CDR3, as DNA: TGCGCCAGCAGCTTGGGGGCAGGGATCTCTGGAAACACCATATATTTT. J is TRBJ1-3 and V is TRBV5-1, with D maybe TRBD1 (5 bases). V lost 0 bases, J lost 0 bases, and 10 bases lay in between. Germline V gives CDR1 SGHRS, CDR2 YFSETQ. This CDR3 has 16 amino acids. The full variable domain, rest sourced from reference TRBV5-1 and TRBJ1-3, is KAGVTQTPRYLIKTRGQQVTLSCSPISGHRSVSWYQQTPGQGLQFLFEYFSETQRNKGNFPGRFSGRQFSNSRSEMNVSTLELGDSALYLCASSLGAGISGNTIYFGEGSWLTVV.